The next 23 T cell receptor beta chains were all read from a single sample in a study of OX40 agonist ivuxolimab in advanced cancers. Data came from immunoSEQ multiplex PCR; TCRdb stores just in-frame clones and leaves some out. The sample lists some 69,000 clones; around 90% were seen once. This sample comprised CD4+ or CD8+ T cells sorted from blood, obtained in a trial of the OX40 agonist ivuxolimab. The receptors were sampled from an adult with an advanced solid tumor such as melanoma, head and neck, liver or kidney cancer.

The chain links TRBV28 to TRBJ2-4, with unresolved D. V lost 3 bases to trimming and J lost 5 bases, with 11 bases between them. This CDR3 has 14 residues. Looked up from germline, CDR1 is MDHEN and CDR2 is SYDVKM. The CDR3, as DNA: TGTGCCAGCAGTTTCTTACAGATCCAAAACATTCAGTACTTC. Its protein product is CASSFLQIQNIQYF.

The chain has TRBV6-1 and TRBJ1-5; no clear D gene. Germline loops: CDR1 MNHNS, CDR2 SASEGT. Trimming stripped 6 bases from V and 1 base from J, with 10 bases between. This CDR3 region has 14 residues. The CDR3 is CASSWTSSNQPQHF. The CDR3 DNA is TGTGCCAGCAGCTGGACGTCCAGCAATCAGCCCCAGCATTTT.

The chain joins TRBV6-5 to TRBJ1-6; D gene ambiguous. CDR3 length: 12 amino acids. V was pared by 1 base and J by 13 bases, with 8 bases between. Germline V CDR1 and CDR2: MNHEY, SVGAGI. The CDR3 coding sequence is TGTGCCAGCAGTTACTGGGGAGCGCCCCTCCACTTT. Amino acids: CASSYWGAPLHF.

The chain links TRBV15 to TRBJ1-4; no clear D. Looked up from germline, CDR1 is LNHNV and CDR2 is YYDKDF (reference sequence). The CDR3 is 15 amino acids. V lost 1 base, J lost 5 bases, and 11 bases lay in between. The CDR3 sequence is CATSRGKSGNEKLFF. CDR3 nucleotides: TGTGCCACCAGCAGAGGCAAGTCAGGAAATGAAAAACTGTTTTTT.

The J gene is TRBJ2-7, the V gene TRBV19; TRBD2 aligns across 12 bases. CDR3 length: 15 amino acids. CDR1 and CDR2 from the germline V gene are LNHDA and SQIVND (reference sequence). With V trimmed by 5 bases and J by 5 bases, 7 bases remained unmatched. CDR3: CASSSRTSGTHEQYF. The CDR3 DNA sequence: TGTGCCAGTAGTTCCAGGACTAGCGGGACCCACGAGCAGTACTTC.

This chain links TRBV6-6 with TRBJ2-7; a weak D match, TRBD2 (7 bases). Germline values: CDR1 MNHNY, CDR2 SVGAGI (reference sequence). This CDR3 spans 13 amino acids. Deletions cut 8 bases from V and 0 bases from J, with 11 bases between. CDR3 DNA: TGTGCCAGCTGGGGGGGGCTCTCCTACGAGCAGTACTTC. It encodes CASWGGLSYEQYF.

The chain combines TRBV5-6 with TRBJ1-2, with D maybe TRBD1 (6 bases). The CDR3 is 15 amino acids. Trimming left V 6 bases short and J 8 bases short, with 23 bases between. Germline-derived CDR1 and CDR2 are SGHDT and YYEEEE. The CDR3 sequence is CASTQTSQGSYGYTF. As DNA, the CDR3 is TGTGCCAGCACCCAAACTTCACAGGGTAGTTACGGCTACACCTTC.

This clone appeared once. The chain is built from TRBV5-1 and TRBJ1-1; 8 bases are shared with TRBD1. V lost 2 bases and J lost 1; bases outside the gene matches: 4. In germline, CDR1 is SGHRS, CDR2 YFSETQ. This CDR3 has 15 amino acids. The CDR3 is CASSLRQGPNTEAFF. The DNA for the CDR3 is TGCGCCAGCAGCTTAAGACAGGGGCCGAACACTGAAGCTTTCTTT.

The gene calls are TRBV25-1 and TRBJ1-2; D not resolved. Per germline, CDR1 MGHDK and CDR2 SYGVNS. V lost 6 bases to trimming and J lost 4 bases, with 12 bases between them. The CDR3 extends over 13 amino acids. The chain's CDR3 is CASSPGARYGYTF. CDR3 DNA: TGTGCCAGCAGCCCCGGAGCTCGCTATGGCTACACCTTC.

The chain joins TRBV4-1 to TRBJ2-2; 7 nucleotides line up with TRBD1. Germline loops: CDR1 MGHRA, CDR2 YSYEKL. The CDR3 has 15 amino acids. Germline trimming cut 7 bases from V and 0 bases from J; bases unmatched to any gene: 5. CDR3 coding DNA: TGCGCCAGCACTCGAGGGACAGCGAACACCGGGGAGCTGTTTTTT. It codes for CASTRGTANTGELFF.

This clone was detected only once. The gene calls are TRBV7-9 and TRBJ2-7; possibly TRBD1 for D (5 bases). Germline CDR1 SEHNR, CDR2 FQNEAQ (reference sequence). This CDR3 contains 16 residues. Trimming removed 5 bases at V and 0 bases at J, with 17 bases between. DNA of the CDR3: TGTGCCAGCAGCGGTCCGGCAAGGGGTAGCTCCTACGAGCAGTACTTC. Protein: CASSGPARGSSYEQYF.

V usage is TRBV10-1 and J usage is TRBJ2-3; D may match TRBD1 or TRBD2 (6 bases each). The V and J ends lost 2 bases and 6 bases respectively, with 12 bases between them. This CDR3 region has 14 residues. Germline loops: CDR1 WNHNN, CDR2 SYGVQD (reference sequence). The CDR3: CASSEPGAVDTQYF. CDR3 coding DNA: TGCGCCAGCAGTGAGCCGGGGGCCGTGGATACGCAGTATTTT.

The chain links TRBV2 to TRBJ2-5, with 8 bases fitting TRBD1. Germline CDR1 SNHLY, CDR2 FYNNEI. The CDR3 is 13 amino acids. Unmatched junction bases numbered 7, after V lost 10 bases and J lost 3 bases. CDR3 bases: TGTGCCACCTCGACAGGGGAGAAAGAGACCCAGTACTTC. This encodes CATSTGEKETQYF. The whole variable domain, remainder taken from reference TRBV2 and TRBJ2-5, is EPEVTQTPSHQVTQMGQEVILRCVPISNHLYFYWYRQILGQKVEFLVSFYNNEISEKSEIFDDQFSVERPDGSNFTLKIRSTKLEDSAMYFCATSTGEKETQYFGPGTRLLVL.

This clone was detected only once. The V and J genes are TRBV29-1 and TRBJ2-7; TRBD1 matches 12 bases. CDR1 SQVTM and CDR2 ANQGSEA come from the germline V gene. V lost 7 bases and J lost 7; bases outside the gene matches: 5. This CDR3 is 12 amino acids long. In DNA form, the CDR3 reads TGCAGCGGGGGACAGGGGGCTCGAGAGCAGTACTTC. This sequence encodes CSGGQGAREQYF.

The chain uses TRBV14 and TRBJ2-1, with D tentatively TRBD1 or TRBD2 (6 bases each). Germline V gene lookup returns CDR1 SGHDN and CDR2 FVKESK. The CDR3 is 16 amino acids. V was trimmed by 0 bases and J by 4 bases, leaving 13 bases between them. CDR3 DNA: TGTGCCAGCAGCCAAGATCGAGGGGGGCCGTACAATGAGCAGTTCTTC. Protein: CASSQDRGGPYNEQFF.

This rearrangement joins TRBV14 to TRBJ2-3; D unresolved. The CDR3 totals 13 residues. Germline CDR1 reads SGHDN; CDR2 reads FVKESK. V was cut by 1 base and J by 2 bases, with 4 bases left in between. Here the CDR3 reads CASSQVPTDTQYF. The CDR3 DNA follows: TGTGCCAGCAGCCAAGTCCCCACAGATACGCAGTATTTT.

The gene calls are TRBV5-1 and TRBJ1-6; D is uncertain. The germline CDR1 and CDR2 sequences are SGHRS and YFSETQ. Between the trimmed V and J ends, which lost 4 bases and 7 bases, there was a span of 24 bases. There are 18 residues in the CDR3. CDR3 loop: CASSVRSGEDSRNSPLHF. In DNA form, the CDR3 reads TGCGCCAGCAGCGTCAGGTCGGGAGAGGATTCTCGGAATTCACCCCTCCACTTT.

CDR3 region: CATSAGRSYNEQFF. In DNA, the CDR3 is TGTGCCACCTCGGCGGGACGGTCCTACAATGAGCAGTTCTTC. The chain is built from TRBV5-4 and TRBJ2-1; D possibly corresponds to TRBD2 (6 bases). This CDR3 has 14 residues. CDR1 is SGHNT and CDR2 is YYREEE in the germline V gene (reference sequence). Trimming cost V 9 bases and J 1 base, with 14 bases left between them.

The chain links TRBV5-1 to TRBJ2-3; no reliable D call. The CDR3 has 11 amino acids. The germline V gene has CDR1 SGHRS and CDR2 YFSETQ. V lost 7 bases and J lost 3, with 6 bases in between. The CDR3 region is CASLGTDTQYF. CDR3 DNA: TGCGCCAGCCTGGGGACAGATACGCAGTATTTT.

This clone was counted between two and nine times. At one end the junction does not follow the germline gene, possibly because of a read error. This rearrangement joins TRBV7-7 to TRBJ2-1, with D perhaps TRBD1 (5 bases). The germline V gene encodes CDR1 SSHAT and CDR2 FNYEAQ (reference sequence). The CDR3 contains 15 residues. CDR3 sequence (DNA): TGTGCTAGCAGCTCCGGCCGGGCTCAGGGCAATGAGCAGTTCTTC. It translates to CASSSGRAQGNEQFF.

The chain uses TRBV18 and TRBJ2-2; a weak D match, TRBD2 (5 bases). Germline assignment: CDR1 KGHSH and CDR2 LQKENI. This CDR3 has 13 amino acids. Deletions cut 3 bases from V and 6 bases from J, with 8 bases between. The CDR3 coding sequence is TGTGCCAGCTCACCGGGAGACGCCGGGGAGCTGTTTTTT. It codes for CASSPGDAGELFF.

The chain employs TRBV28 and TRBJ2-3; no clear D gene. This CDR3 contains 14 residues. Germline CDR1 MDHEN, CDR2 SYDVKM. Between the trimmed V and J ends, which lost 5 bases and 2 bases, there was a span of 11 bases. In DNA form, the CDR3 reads TGTGCCAGCAGTAGGGTGGGAATCACAGATACGCAGTATTTT. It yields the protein CASSRVGITDTQYF.

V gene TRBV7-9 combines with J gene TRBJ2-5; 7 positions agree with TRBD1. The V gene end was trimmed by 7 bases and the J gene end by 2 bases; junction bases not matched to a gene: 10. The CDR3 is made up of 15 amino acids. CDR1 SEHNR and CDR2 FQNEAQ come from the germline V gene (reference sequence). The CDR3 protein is CASTQSRTGQETQYF. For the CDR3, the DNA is TGTGCCAGCACCCAGTCCCGGACAGGTCAAGAGACCCAGTACTTC.